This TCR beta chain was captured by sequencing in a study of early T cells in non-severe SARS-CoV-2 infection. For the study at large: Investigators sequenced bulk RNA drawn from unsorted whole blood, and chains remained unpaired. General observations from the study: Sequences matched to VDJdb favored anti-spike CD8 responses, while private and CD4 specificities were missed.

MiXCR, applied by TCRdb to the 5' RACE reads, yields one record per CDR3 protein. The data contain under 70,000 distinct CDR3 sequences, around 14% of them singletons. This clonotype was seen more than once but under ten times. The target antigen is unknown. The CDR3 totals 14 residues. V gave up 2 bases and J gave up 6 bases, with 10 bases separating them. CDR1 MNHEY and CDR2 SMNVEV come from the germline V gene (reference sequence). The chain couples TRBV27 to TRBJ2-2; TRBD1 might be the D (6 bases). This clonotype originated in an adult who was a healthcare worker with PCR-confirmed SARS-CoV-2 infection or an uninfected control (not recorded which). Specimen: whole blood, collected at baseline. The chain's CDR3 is CASSLTGPAGELFF. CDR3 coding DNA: TGTGCCAGCAGTTTAACAGGGCCAGCCGGGGAGCTGTTTTTT.